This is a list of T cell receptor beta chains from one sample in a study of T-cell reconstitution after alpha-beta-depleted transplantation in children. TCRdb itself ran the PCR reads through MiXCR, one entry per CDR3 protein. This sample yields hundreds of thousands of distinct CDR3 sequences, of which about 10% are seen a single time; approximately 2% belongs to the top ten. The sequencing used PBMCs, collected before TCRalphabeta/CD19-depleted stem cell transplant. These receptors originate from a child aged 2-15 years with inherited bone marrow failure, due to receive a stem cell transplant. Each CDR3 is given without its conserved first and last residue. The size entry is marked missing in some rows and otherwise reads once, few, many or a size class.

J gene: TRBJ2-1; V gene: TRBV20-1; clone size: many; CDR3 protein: SALAGGPRNEQF
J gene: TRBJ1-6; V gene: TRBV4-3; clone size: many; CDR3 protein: ASSQDGAPLH
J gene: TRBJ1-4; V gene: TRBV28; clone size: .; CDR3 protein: ASRSSQGLNEKLF
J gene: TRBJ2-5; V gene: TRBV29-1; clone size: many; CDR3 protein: SVADIRETQY
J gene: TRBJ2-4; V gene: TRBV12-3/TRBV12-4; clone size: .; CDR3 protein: ASSPREIQY
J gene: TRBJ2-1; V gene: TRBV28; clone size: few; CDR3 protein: ASSLYLGTSGRKSSYNEQF
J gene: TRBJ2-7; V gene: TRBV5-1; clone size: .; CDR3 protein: ASSLGSGMYEQY
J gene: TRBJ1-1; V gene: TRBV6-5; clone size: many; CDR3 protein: ASSYRKNTEAF
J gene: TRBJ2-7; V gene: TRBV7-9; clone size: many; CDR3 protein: ASSQDGVREQY
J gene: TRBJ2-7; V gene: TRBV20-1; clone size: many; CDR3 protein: SARVAGNSYEQY
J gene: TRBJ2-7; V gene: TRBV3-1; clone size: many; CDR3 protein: ASSQGTSLFGQY
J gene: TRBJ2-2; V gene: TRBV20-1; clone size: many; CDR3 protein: SARRPSGSDTGELF
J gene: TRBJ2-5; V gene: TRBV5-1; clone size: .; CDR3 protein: ASTLWTGGETQY
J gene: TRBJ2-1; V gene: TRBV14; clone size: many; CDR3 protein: ASSRTSGSGDEQF
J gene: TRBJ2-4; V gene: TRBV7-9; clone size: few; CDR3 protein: ASSLALGIQY
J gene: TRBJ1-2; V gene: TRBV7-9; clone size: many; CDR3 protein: ASSPDRVDGYT
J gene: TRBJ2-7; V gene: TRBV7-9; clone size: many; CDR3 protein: ASSAAPASEQY
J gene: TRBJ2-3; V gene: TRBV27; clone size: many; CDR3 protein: ASSLMLTGFPDTQY
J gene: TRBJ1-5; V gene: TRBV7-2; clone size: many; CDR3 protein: ASSLEQGRGEPQH
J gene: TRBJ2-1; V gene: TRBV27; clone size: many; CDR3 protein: ASSPQGDEQF
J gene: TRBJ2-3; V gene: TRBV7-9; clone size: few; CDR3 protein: ASSLERGISTDTQY
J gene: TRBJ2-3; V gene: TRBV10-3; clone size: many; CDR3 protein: AISEGGRWTDTQY
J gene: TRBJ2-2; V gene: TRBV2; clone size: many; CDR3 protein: ASSEYSAFTGELF
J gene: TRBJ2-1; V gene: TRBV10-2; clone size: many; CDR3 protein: ASSQLAGGLADEQF
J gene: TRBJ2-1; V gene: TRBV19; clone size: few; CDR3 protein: ASSITSGNNEQF
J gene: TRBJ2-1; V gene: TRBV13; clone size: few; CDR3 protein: ASSSWTGSYNEQF
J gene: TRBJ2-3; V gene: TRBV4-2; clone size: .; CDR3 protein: ASSQELRTSTDTQY
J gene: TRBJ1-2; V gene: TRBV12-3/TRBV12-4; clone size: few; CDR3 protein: ASSHSLRRQGADGYT
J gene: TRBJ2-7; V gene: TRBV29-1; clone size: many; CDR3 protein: SAPGHPYEQY
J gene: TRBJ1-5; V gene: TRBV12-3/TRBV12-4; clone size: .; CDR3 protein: ASSFLDPEPQH
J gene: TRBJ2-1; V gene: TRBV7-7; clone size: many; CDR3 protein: ASSLDWVGEQF
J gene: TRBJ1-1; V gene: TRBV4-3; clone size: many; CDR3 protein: ATRKQRLNTEAF
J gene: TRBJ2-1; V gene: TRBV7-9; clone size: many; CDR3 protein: ASSLAGDHEQF
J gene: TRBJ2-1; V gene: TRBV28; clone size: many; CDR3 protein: ASSFVVSGNYNEQF
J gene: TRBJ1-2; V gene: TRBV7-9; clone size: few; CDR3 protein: ASSWTSYGYT
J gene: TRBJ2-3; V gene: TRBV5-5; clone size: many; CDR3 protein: ASSLLENTDTQY
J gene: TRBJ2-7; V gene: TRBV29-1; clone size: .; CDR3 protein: SVENGAGEGEQY
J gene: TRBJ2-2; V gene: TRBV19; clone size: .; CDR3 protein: ASSPRLAGGPGGELF
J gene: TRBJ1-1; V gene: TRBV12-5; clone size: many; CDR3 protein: ASGLALNTEAF
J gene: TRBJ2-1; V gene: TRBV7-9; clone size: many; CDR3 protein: ASSFSGGEQF
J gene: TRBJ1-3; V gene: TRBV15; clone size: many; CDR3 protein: ATSRAASSGNTIY
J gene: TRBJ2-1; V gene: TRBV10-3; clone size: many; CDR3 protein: AISEGLNNEQF
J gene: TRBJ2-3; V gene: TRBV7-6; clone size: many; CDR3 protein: ASSFSGRVPDTQY
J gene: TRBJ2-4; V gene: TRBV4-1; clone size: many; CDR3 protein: ASSQEQGMYIQY
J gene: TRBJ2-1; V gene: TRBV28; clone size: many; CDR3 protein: ASTPLDVPYNEQF
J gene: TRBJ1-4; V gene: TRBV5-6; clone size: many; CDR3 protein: ASRQTMGDEKLF
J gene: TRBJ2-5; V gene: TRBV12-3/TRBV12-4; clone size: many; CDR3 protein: ASSHWTGQETQY
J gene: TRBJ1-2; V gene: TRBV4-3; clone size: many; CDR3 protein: ASSQDSGVVNYGYT